This T cell receptor (beta chain) was captured by sequencing in a study of blood T cell repertoires in COVID-19 (dated by TCRdb to 2020 to 2022). Some background on the complete study: Samples from collaborators originated in the United States, Italy and Spain and spanned both the acute and convalescent phases of COVID-19. A freely available public database, intended as a resource for researchers studying the immune response to SARS-CoV-2, is where the repertoires were released. The material from the prospective study consisted of cDNA or gDNA derived from T cells, B-cell-depleted T cells, or PBMCs. Samples were obtained from the ongoing ImmuneRACE study (first 160 participants) and from approximately 1,200 subjects provided by 6 global collaborators. The sample metadata nearly always contained a de-identified subject ID, COVID-19 status, age in years and sex. Deeply sampled blood TCRbeta repertoires from subjects exposed to, actively infected with, or recovered from COVID-19 were included in the dataset. Where available, HLA class I and class II types were taken from metadata supplied by the sample provider and were not determined by assay-based typing.

In its sample, this clone was seen a few times. This clone's antigen is unknown. One base away there is no much larger clone; base qualities are not given. TCRbeta CDR3 regions were amplified from genomic DNA using the immunoSEQ Assay, a bias-controlled multiplex PCR. The paper's processing steps were these. The number of nucleated cells in each sample was estimated by amplification of reference gene primers within the assay. To quantify the absolute abundance of each unique TCRbeta CDR3 rearrangement, sequence reads were collapsed and filtered. For each sample, productive Simpson clonality was calculated as the square root of Simpson's diversity index across productive rearrangements. TCRdb's version of the immuneACCESS table is confined to in-frame rearrangements and falls short of the full clone set. An unresolved V gene accounts for under half of the shortfall where checked; the remainder is of unknown origin. V and J calls and clone size come straight from that table; D and trimming were deduced from the DNA. The sample profile shows around 140,000 clones; 84% of them were found once. The ten largest make up approximately 18% of the sample.

The cysteine opens and the phenylalanine closes a CDR3 of 14 amino acids. Only CDR3 DNA is held: 42 bases, read in frame from base 1. CDR1 and CDR2 (KGHSH, LQKENI) derive from the germline V gene. V lost 6 bases and J lost 4 bases; the stretch between them is 13 bases long. General conclusions and limits of the study: How much clinical and demographic metadata was included differed by source and by participant, and the metadata was provided uncurated.

Each collaborating institution followed its own protocols to collect whole blood in K2EDTA tubes. For TCRbeta analysis, collaborators shipped samples in one of three forms: frozen whole blood, isolated PBMCs, or DNA extracted from either of those sample types. This chain is built from TRBV18 and TRBJ1-5; TRBD1 is a weak D gene call, 6 bases matching. The source material was peripheral blood. The clonotype comes from a woman older than 75 with acute or convalescent COVID-19. The nucleotide sequence reads as follows: TGTGCCAGCTCTCAACAGGGTAGTAATCAGCCCCAGCATTTT. Translated, it gives CASSQQGSNQPQHF.